The 27 T cell receptor beta chains below were found in one sample sequenced in a study of cytomegalovirus exposure and HLA in healthy donors. It was with 60 Vbeta and 13 Jbeta primers that the PCR ran. Assay used: immunoSEQ multiplex PCR; TCRdb lists only in-frame clones, some missing. The sample yields fewer than 140,000 clones, about three quarters seen once. What was sequenced was PBMCs. The receptors derive from a woman aged 50 to 65 in good health and CMV-seropositive.

V usage is TRBV6-1 and J usage is TRBJ1-1; 9 bases match TRBD1. Per germline, CDR1 MNHNS and CDR2 SASEGT. The trim removed 5 bases at V and 5 bases at J, leaving 6 bases unmatched. The length of the CDR3 is 14 residues. The CDR3 region is CASSTTGGATEAFF. In nucleotides, the CDR3 is TGTGCCAGCAGTACGACAGGGGGAGCGACTGAAGCTTTCTTT.

CDR3 in amino acids: CASRGTGSLDTQYF. In DNA, the CDR3 is TGCGCCAGCAGAGGGACAGGGAGTTTAGATACGCAGTATTTT. The chain is built from TRBV5-1 and TRBJ2-3, with TRBD1 identical over 9 bases. Trimming took 5 bases from V and 5 from J; bases not matched to a gene: 6. Per the germline V gene, CDR1 is SGHRS and CDR2 is YFSETQ. The CDR3 extends over 14 amino acids.

The rearrangement uses TRBV5-1 and TRBJ2-3; 8 positions match TRBD2. Looked up from germline, CDR1 is SGHRS and CDR2 is YFSETQ. The CDR3 has 15 residues. Losses at the gene ends were 0 bases for V and 5 bases for J; bases not matched to a gene: 5. CDR3 sequence (DNA): TGCGCCAGCAGCTTGGTCGGGGGGGCCAAAGATACGCAGTATTTT. As protein: CASSLVGGAKDTQYF.

The chain recombines TRBV2 with TRBJ2-1; TRBD2 agrees at 13 bases. This CDR3 is built from 13 residues. Trimming at V came to 8 bases and at J to 7 bases, leaving 2 bases not matched to a gene. The germline V gene has CDR1 SNHLY and CDR2 FYNNEI. In DNA form, the CDR3 reads TGTGCCAGCGGACTAGCGGGGGTGAATGAGCAGTTCTTC. Translating gives CASGLAGVNEQFF.

The genes are TRBV10-3 and TRBJ1-5; D ambiguous. The V and J ends lost 0 bases and 6 bases respectively, with 6 bases between them. This CDR3 is 13 amino acids long. In germline, CDR1 is ENHRY, CDR2 SYGVKD. The DNA for the CDR3 is TGTGCCATCAGTGAGTCCACGGGTCAGCCCCAGCATTTT. It encodes CAISESTGQPQHF.

The chain carries TRBV5-1 and TRBJ1-3; 7 bases are shared with TRBD1. The CDR3 loop spans 15 amino acids. The germline V gene encodes CDR1 SGHRS and CDR2 YFSETQ. V shed 4 bases and J 4 bases; nucleotides not matched to a gene: 8. The CDR3 DNA reads as TGCGCCAGCAGCGCGGGGACAGCAAAGGGAAACACCATATATTTT. The encoded protein is CASSAGTAKGNTIYF.

This chain links TRBV28 with TRBJ2-7; tentatively, D is TRBD2 (5 bases). CDR3 length equals 10 residues. Trimming took off 9 bases at V and 9 bases at J, with 12 bases between the two ends. Per the germline V gene, CDR1 is MDHEN and CDR2 is SYDVKM. As DNA, the CDR3 is TGTGCCAGTTCCCGGGAAAGGCAGTACTTC. It encodes CASSRERQYF.

Only a few counts were recorded for this clone. The chain combines TRBV2 with TRBJ1-1; possible D gene TRBD1, 5 bases. The ends were cut back, 9 bases at V and 3 bases at J, with 14 bases in the middle. From germline, CDR1 is SNHLY and CDR2 FYNNEI. The CDR3 has 13 amino acids. The chain's CDR3 is CARTDSRHTEAFF. The DNA for the CDR3 is TGTGCCAGAACCGACAGTCGTCACACTGAAGCTTTCTTT.

V usage is TRBV5-4 and J usage is TRBJ2-2; 11 bases agree with TRBD1. The CDR3 extends over 15 amino acids. CDR1 is SGHNT, CDR2 YYREEE, per germline (reference sequence). V dropped 4 bases and J dropped 6; count of bases not matched to a gene: 5. CDR3 residues: CASSPGTGGSGELFF. Written as DNA, the CDR3 is TGTGCCAGCAGCCCCGGGACAGGGGGGTCCGGGGAGCTGTTTTTT.

This clone was found a few times. V usage is TRBV19 and J usage is TRBJ2-2; 7 bases are shared with TRBD2. The CDR3 loop spans 15 amino acids. The germline CDR1 and CDR2 sequences are LNHDA and SQIVND (reference sequence). J lost 3 bases, V lost 6 bases, and 7 bases had no gene match. As DNA, the CDR3 is TGTGCCAGTAGCTACGGGGGGACGTACACCGGGGAGCTGTTTTTT. It yields the protein CASSYGGTYTGELFF.

The rearrangement joins TRBV6-5 to TRBJ2-1; TRBD2 matches 12 bases. V shed 10 bases and J 7 bases; nucleotides not matched to a gene: 5. Per germline, CDR1 MNHEY and CDR2 SVGAGI. The CDR3 has 13 amino acids. The CDR3 reads CATYLAGGNEQFF. The DNA of the CDR3 is TGTGCCACCTATCTAGCGGGGGGGAATGAGCAGTTCTTC.

The rearrangement links TRBV7-2 to TRBJ2-7; perhaps TRBD1 as D (6 bases). Germline lookup yields CDR1 SGHTA and CDR2 FQGNSA. This CDR3 has 15 residues. Trimming pared 3 bases from V and 2 bases from J, leaving 14 bases between. CDR3 loop: CASSFDQGYTYEQYF. The CDR3, as DNA: TGTGCCAGCAGCTTCGACCAGGGGTACACCTACGAGCAGTACTTC.

The chain employs TRBV29-1 and TRBJ2-3, with 9 nucleotides matching TRBD2. This CDR3 has 14 amino acids. The ends lost 4 bases at V and 8 bases at J; junction bases unmatched: 10. CDR1 is SQVTM, CDR2 ANQGSEA, per germline. CDR3 in amino acids: CSVGRGGLAVTQYF. The DNA of the CDR3 is TGCAGCGTTGGGCGGGGGGGCCTGGCAGTTACGCAGTATTTT.

The V and J genes are TRBV28 and TRBJ1-2; 8 bases agree with TRBD1. CDR3 size: 15 residues. Per germline, CDR1 MDHEN and CDR2 SYDVKM. The V gene end was trimmed by 7 bases and the J gene end by 5 bases; junction bases not matched to a gene: 12. The CDR3 spells CASISQYRGVYGYTF. The CDR3 nucleotides are TGTGCCAGCATCTCCCAATACAGGGGGGTTTATGGCTACACCTTC.

J is TRBJ1-1 and V is TRBV19, with D possibly matching TRBD1 (5 bases). V dropped 8 bases and J dropped 0 bases, with 13 bases sitting between them. The germline gives CDR1 LNHDA, CDR2 SQIVND (reference sequence). The CDR3 sequence is 14 residues long. CDR3 DNA: TGTGCCAGTCGATTTGACAGCTTGAACACTGAAGCTTTCTTT. This sequence encodes CASRFDSLNTEAFF.

V is TRBV27 and J is TRBJ2-7, with D tentatively TRBD1 (5 bases). CDR3 length: 14 amino acids. The germline V gene encodes CDR1 MNHEY and CDR2 SMNVEV (reference sequence). V was trimmed by 2 bases and J by 4 bases, leaving 12 bases between them. CDR3: CASSLMDNQYEQYF. The CDR3, as DNA: TGTGCCAGCAGTTTAATGGACAACCAATACGAGCAGTACTTC.

This clone has more than one count but fewer than ten. The chain carries TRBV9 and TRBJ2-1; TRBD2 is a possible D gene (7 bases). Germline-derived CDR1 and CDR2 are SGDLS and YYNGEE. The length of the CDR3 is 14 residues. V dropped 0 bases and J dropped 10 bases, with 14 bases sitting between them. For the CDR3, the DNA is TGTGCCAGCAGCGTAGAAGGTGGGGGGGCAGAGCAGTTCTTC. Its protein product is CASSVEGGGAEQFF.

This clone was seen only a few times. This likely reflects a read error, since a far larger clone is one base away. The chain couples TRBV27 to TRBJ2-7; D gene uncertain. V was pared by 6 bases and J by 4 bases, with 13 bases between. This CDR3 is built from 13 residues. Per germline, CDR1 MNHEY and CDR2 SMNVEV (reference sequence). The CDR3 region has the DNA TGTGCCAGCAGGCCGCGACATCTTTACGAGCAGTACTTC. Translating gives CASRPRHLYEQYF.

The chain couples TRBV9 to TRBJ1-2; 9 bases agree with TRBD1. The CDR3 covers 16 residues. Trimming cost V 1 base and J 8 bases; bases outside gene matches: 12. Germline CDR1 is SGDLS and CDR2 is YYNGEE. The CDR3: CASSVTSGTGYSGYTF. In DNA form, the CDR3 reads TGTGCCAGCAGCGTAACGTCCGGGACAGGGTATTCAGGCTACACCTTC.

This clone was seen a few times. The V and J genes are TRBV6-1 and TRBJ2-2; 7 bases agree with TRBD2. This CDR3 comprises 15 residues. Losses at the gene ends were 4 bases for V and 0 bases for J; bases not matched to a gene: 2. Germline V gives CDR1 MNHNS, CDR2 SASEGT. The CDR3 protein is CASSAGLANTGELFF. The CDR3 bases are TGTGCCAGCAGTGCCGGACTAGCGAACACCGGGGAGCTGTTTTTT.

The J gene is TRBJ2-5, the V gene TRBV28; D is perhaps TRBD2 (5 bases). V was pared by 2 bases and J by 1 base, with 8 bases between. CDR3 length equals 14 residues. CDR1 is MDHEN and CDR2 is SYDVKM in the germline V gene. The DNA of the CDR3 is TGTGCCAGCAGTTTAAGGGAGACCCAAGAGACCCAGTACTTC. Translating it yields CASSLRETQETQYF.

This chain links TRBV19 with TRBJ2-5; D perhaps matches TRBD2 (6 bases). The CDR3 spans 15 residues. Trimming shortened V by 6 bases and J by 5 bases, and 19 bases separated the two germline ends. In germline, CDR1 is LNHDA, CDR2 SQIVND (reference sequence). CDR3 in amino acids: CASSRGTSEPETQYF. DNA of the CDR3: TGTGCCAGTAGCCGCGGGACTTCCGAGCCGGAGACCCAGTACTTC.

CDR3 region: CASRLTGGGETQYF. The CDR3 DNA reads as TGTGCCAGTAGACTGACAGGGGGCGGGGAGACCCAGTACTTC. The rearrangement joins TRBV19 to TRBJ2-5; 10 positions agree with TRBD1. Germline V gene sequence: CDR1 LNHDA, CDR2 SQIVND (reference sequence). CDR3 length: 14 amino acids. The junction had 6 bases not matched to a gene; V was cut back by 6 bases and J by 5 bases.

There are a few counts of this clone. The chain combines TRBV29-1 with TRBJ1-1; 9 bases match TRBD1. Germline CDR1 reads SQVTM; CDR2 reads ANQGSEA. The CDR3 has 14 amino acids. V lost 7 bases, J lost 9 bases, and 15 bases stayed unmatched. The CDR3 DNA reads TGCAGCGCCCCCGCGGGACAGGGTAGAGGAAAAGCTTTCTTT. Translating gives CSAPAGQGRGKAFF.

The chain uses TRBV5-1 and TRBJ2-4, with 14 positions matching TRBD2. Germline-derived CDR1 and CDR2 are SGHRS and YFSETQ. The V gene end was trimmed by 0 bases and the J gene end by 2 bases; junction bases not matched to a gene: 10. The CDR3 has 20 residues. The CDR3 nucleotides are TGCGCCAGCAGCTTGGCCGGGGGACTAGCGGGGGTGACAACCAAAAACATTCAGTACTTC. Amino acids: CASSLAGGLAGVTTKNIQYF.

This clone appeared a few times. The rearrangement links TRBV6-5 to TRBJ1-1, with 8 bases that match TRBD1. CDR3 length: 15 residues. The germline gives CDR1 MNHEY, CDR2 SVGAGI. The trim removed 4 bases at V and 3 bases at J, leaving 7 bases unmatched. Here the CDR3 reads CASSSPGGRYTEAFF. CDR3 sequence (DNA): TGTGCCAGCAGTTCACCAGGGGGCAGGTACACTGAAGCTTTCTTT.

The chain combines TRBV2 with TRBJ1-1, with D maybe TRBD1 (6 bases). The germline CDR1 and CDR2 sequences are SNHLY and FYNNEI. Between the trimmed V and J ends, which lost 6 bases and 5 bases, there was a span of 13 bases. This CDR3 has 13 amino acids. The CDR3 region has the DNA TGTGCCAGCAGAGCAACAGGGCTTACTGAAGCTTTCTTT. Its protein is CASRATGLTEAFF.